This T cell receptor (beta chain) was sequenced during a study of T cell clonality in common variable immunodeficiency. Study-wide results and limits: Links between repertoire features and CVID complications were heterogeneity-limited. TCRbeta clonality was increased in CVID versus healthy controls.

Germline CDR1 reads MNHNS; CDR2 reads SASEGT. Losses at the gene ends were 3 bases for V and 5 bases for J; bases not matched to a gene: 9. CDR3 size: 16 residues. Blood samples were heparinized, 5 to 8 ml per donor. Equal genomic DNA amounts from CVID and control samples were sequenced. Assay: immunoSEQ multiplex PCR; the TCRdb copy retains only in-frame clones and omits some. The profile covers about 64,000 clones, none occurring a single time. This clone was seen many times. Its antigen remains unknown. The read halts 3 residues ahead of the CDR3 end, with the missing end drawn from the germline J gene.

This TCR was sampled from a person aged 18 to 75 in good health. This chain links TRBV6-1 with TRBJ2-5, with TRBD2 matching over 10 bases. The sample taken for sequencing was peripheral blood mononuclear cells. The CDR3 bases that were read are TGTGCCAGCAGTGATCCAGCGGGAGGGCCGGCGGAGACC. Translating it yields CASSDPAGGPAET. The entire CDR3 protein is CASSDPAGGPAETQYF.